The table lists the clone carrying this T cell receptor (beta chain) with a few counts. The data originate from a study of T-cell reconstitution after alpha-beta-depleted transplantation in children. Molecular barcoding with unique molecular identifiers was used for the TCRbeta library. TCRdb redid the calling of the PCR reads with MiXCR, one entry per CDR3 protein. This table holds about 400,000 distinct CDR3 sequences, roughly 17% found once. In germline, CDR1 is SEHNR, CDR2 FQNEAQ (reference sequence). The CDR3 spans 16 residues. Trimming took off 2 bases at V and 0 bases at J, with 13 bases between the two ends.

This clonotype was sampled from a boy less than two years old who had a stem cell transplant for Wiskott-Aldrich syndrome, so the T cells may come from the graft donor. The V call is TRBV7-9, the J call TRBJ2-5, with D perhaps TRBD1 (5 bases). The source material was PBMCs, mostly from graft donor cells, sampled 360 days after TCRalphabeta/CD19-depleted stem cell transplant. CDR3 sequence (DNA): TGTGCCAGCAGCTTACGTCCAGGCAGGGACCAAGAGACCCAGTACTTC. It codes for CASSLRPGRDQETQYF.